These T cell receptor beta chains were read from a single sample in a study of blood T cell repertoires in COVID-19. Clones were sequenced by immunoSEQ multiplex PCR, and TCRdb holds only the in-frame ones, with some missing. Altogether around 260,000 clones are present, approximately 83% being singletons, with the ten largest covering 15% to 18%. The material sequenced was peripheral blood. These receptors were collected from a person aged 65 to 85 with COVID-19, enrolled during active disease. The CDR3 runs from the conserved cysteine through the conserved F or W. Fields, in order: V gene, J gene, CDR3 protein.

v_gene: TRBV9; j_gene: TRBJ2-3; CDR3aa: CASSVAGYTDTQYF
v_gene: TRBV28; j_gene: TRBJ2-3; CDR3aa: CASSLGAGGSADTQYF
v_gene: TRBV6-2/TRBV6-3; j_gene: TRBJ1-5; CDR3aa: CASSPRGGGNQPQHF
v_gene: TRBV7-2; j_gene: TRBJ2-7; CDR3aa: CASSLGQGRYGQYF
v_gene: TRBV28; j_gene: TRBJ1-5; CDR3aa: CASKTTGYSNQPQHF
v_gene: TRBV19; j_gene: TRBJ2-1; CDR3aa: CASSTAGGFYNEQFF
v_gene: TRBV5-6; j_gene: TRBJ1-2; CDR3aa: CASSLNRARGYTF
v_gene: TRBV7-3; j_gene: TRBJ1-5; CDR3aa: CASSLKKDRVPGESNQPQHF
v_gene: TRBV25-1; j_gene: TRBJ2-2; CDR3aa: CASTGTASNTGELFF
v_gene: TRBV9; j_gene: TRBJ2-5; CDR3aa: CASSPRGGWGYQETQYF
v_gene: TRBV7-2; j_gene: TRBJ2-2; CDR3aa: CASRPSGMGTGELFF
v_gene: TRBV4-1; j_gene: TRBJ1-1; CDR3aa: CASSQYGGQPNTEAFF
v_gene: TRBV5-1; j_gene: TRBJ2-1; CDR3aa: CASSTTGAGSYNEQFF
v_gene: TRBV5-5; j_gene: TRBJ1-4; CDR3aa: CASSLSGQGNEKLFF
v_gene: TRBV7-7; j_gene: TRBJ2-5; CDR3aa: CASPGLAGVRQETQYF
v_gene: TRBV6-1; j_gene: TRBJ1-2; CDR3aa: CASSEAKARDYYGYTF
v_gene: TRBV7-3; j_gene: TRBJ2-3; CDR3aa: CASSKAGGSTDTQYF
v_gene: TRBV7-9; j_gene: TRBJ2-3; CDR3aa: CASSPPATDTDTQYF
v_gene: TRBV5-4; j_gene: TRBJ1-6; CDR3aa: CASSLGGAQGGNNSPLHF
v_gene: TRBV14; j_gene: TRBJ1-6; CDR3aa: CASSQVQGNSPLHF
v_gene: TRBV11-3; j_gene: TRBJ2-5; CDR3aa: CASSFRGAVFWETQYF
v_gene: TRBV5-8; j_gene: TRBJ1-5; CDR3aa: CASSLGAYRLNQPQHF
v_gene: TRBV19; j_gene: TRBJ1-2; CDR3aa: CASSRLKISLDYGYTF
v_gene: TRBV7-2; j_gene: TRBJ1-4; CDR3aa: CATGEGATNEKLFF
v_gene: TRBV28; j_gene: TRBJ1-4; CDR3aa: CASSVSNEKLFF
v_gene: TRBV7-2; j_gene: TRBJ2-7; CDR3aa: CASSLGEELYEQYF
v_gene: TRBV12-3/TRBV12-4; j_gene: TRBJ2-1; CDR3aa: CASSPPRGEQFF
v_gene: TRBV24-1; j_gene: TRBJ1-1; CDR3aa: CATSDSGHTEAFF
v_gene: TRBV19; j_gene: TRBJ2-7; CDR3aa: CASSKGQGAPSYEQYF
v_gene: TRBV6-5; j_gene: TRBJ1-5; CDR3aa: CASSYWPLSNQPQHF
v_gene: TRBV4-1; j_gene: TRBJ2-3; CDR3aa: CASSQDILAGESGTQYF
v_gene: TRBV28; j_gene: TRBJ1-2; CDR3aa: CASSLSPLLYGYTF
v_gene: TRBV19; j_gene: TRBJ1-5; CDR3aa: CASRIGQGVLTQHF
v_gene: TRBV28; j_gene: TRBJ1-1; CDR3aa: CASSSTRGLNTEAFF
v_gene: TRBV2; j_gene: TRBJ1-1; CDR3aa: CASSEITGVNTEAFF
v_gene: TRBV5-4; j_gene: TRBJ2-2; CDR3aa: CASSGPPGQRGGELFF
v_gene: TRBV15; j_gene: TRBJ1-1; CDR3aa: CATSRSGWGQNTEAFF
v_gene: TRBV11-3; j_gene: TRBJ1-3; CDR3aa: CASSHDRGSGNTIYF
v_gene: TRBV11-2; j_gene: TRBJ1-4; CDR3aa: CASSQGQSHNEKLFF
v_gene: TRBV7-2; j_gene: TRBJ2-5; CDR3aa: CASSVAGGQETQYF
v_gene: TRBV27; j_gene: TRBJ1-6; CDR3aa: CASSLFGGKLNSPLHF